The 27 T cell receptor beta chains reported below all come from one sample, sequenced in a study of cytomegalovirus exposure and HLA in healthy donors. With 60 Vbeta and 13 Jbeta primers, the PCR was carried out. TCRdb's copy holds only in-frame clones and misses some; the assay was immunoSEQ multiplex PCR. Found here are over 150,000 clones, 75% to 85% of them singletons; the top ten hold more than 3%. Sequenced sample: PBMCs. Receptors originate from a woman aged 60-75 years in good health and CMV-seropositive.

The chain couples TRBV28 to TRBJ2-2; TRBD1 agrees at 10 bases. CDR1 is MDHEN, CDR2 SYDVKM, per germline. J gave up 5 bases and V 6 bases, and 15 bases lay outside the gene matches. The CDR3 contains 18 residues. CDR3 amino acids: CASSPSPGQGRGTGELFF. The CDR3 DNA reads TGTGCCAGCAGCCCATCCCCGGGACAGGGGCGCGGTACCGGGGAGCTGTTTTTT. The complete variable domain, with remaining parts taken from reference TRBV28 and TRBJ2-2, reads DVKVTQSSRYLVKRTGEKVFLECVQDMDHENMFWYRQDPGLGLRLIYFSYDVKMKEKGDIPEGYSVSREKKERFSLILESASTNQTSMYLCASSPSPGQGRGTGELFFGEGSRLTVL.

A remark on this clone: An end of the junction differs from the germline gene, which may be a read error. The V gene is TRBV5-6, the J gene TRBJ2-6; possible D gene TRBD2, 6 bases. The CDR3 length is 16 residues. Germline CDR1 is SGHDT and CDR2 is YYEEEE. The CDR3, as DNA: TGTGCCAGCAGCTTTCCGGGAGACTCTGGCGCCAACGGCCTGACTTTC. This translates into CASSFPGDSGANGLTF.

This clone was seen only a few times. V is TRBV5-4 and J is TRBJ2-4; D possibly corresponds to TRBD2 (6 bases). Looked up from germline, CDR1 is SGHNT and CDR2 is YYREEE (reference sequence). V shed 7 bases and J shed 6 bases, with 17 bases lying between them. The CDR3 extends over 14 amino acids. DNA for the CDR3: TGTGCCAGCCATAATCGGGGGATCGGAAACATTCAGTACTTC. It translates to CASHNRGIGNIQYF.

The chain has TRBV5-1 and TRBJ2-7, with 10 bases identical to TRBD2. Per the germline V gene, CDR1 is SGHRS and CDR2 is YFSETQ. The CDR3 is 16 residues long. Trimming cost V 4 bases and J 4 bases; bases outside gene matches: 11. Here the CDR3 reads CASSLLAGSMLYEQYF. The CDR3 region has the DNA TGCGCCAGCAGCCTACTAGCGGGAAGTATGCTTTACGAGCAGTACTTC.

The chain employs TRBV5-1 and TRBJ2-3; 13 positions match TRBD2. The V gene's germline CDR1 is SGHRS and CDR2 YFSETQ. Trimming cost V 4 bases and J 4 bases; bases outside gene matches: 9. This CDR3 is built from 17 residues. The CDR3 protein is CASSPGTSGKFADTQYF. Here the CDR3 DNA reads TGCGCCAGCAGCCCGGGGACTAGCGGGAAGTTCGCAGATACGCAGTATTTT.

The CDR3 DNA reads as TGTGCCAGCAACTCGGGACAGGGTTACACAGATACGCAGTATTTT. Its protein is CASNSGQGYTDTQYF. The rearrangement links TRBV5-8 to TRBJ2-3; 9 bases fit TRBD1. Germline V gene lookup returns CDR1 SGHTS and CDR2 YDEGEE. The CDR3 runs to 15 residues. The V and J ends lost 6 bases and 2 bases, in that order; junction bases with no gene match: 7.

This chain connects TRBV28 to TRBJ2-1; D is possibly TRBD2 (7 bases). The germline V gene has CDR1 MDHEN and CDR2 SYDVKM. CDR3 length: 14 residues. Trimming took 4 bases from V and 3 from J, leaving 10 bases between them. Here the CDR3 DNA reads TGTGCCAGCAGTTCCGGGGGGCGCTACAATGAGCAGTTCTTC. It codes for CASSSGGRYNEQFF.

The CDR3: CASSHVATGGGYGYTF. The CDR3 DNA is TGTGCCAGCAGCCATGTTGCGACAGGGGGCGGCTATGGCTACACCTTC. The chain carries TRBV4-2 and TRBJ1-2; 10 bases map to TRBD1. In germline, CDR1 is LGHNA, CDR2 YNFKEQ. The V segment lost 3 bases and the J segment 4 bases; nucleotides outside the gene matches: 8. This CDR3 has 16 amino acids.

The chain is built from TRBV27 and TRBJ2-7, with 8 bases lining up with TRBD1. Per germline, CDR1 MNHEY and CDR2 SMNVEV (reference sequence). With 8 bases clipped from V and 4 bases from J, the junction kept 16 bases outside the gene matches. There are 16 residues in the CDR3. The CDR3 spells CASGRPRTGRTYEQYF. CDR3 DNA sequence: TGTGCCAGCGGAAGACCCCGGACAGGGAGGACGTACGAGCAGTACTTC.

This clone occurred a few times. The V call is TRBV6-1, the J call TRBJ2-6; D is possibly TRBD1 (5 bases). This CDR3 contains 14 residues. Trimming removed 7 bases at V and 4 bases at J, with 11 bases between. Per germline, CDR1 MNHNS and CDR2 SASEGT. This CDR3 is CASTVRAGANVLTF. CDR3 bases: TGTGCCAGCACCGTCAGGGCCGGGGCCAACGTCCTGACTTTC.

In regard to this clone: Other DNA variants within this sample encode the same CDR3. CDR3 coding DNA: TGTGCCAGCAGTGATCGGGGGTTAACTGAAGCTTTCTTT. As protein: CASSDRGLTEAFF. The chain links TRBV6-1 to TRBJ1-1; TRBD1 is a possible D gene (5 bases). From germline, CDR1 is MNHNS and CDR2 SASEGT. The V and J ends lost 3 bases and 5 bases respectively, with 10 bases between them. This CDR3 has 13 residues.

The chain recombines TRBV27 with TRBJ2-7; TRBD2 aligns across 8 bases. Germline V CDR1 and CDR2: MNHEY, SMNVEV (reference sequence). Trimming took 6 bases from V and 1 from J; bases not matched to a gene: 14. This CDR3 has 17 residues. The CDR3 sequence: CASRAEEAGGPSYEQYF. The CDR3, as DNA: TGTGCCAGCAGAGCCGAGGAGGCGGGGGGCCCTTCCTACGAGCAGTACTTC.

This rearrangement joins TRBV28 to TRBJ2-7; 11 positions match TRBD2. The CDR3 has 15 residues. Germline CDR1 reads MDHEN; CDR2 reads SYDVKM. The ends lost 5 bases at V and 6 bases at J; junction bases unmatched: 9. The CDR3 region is CASSAGTSGFGEQYF. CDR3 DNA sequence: TGTGCCAGCAGTGCCGGGACTAGCGGTTTCGGCGAGCAGTACTTC.

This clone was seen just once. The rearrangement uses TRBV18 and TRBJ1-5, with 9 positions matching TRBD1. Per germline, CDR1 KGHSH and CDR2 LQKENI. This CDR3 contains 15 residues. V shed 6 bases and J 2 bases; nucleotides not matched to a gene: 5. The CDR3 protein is CASSGGQGGNQPQHF. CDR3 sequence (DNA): TGTGCCAGCTCCGGGGGACAGGGAGGCAATCAGCCCCAGCATTTT.

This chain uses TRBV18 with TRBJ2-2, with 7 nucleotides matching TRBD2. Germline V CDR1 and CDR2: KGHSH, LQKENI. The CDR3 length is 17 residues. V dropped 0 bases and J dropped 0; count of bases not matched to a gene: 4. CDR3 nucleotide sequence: TGTGCCAGCTCACCACCGCTCGGGAGGCCGAACACCGGGGAGCTGTTTTTT. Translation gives CASSPPLGRPNTGELFF. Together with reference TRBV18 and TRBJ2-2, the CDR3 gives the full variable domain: NAGVMQNPRHLVRRRGQEARLRCSPMKGHSHVYWYRQLPEEGLKFMVYLQKENIIDESGMPKERFSAEFPKEGPSILRIQQVVRGDSAAYFCASSPPLGRPNTGELFFGEGSRLTVL.

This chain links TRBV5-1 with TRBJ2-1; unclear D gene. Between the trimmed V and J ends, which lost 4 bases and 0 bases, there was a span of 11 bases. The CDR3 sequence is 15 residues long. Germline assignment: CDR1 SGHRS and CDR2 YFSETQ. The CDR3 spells CASSPRPSSYNEQFF. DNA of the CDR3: TGCGCCAGCAGCCCCCGCCCGAGCTCCTACAATGAGCAGTTCTTC.

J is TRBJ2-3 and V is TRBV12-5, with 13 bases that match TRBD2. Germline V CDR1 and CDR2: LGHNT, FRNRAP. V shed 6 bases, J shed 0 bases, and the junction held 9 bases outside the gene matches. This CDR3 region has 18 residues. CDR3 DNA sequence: TGTGCTAGTGGGACCGGGACTAGCGGGAATCCTAGCACAGATACGCAGTATTTT. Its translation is CASGTGTSGNPSTDTQYF. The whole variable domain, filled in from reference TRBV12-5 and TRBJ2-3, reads DARVTQTPRHKVTEMGQEVTMRCQPILGHNTVFWYRQTMMQGLELLAYFRNRAPLDDSGMPKDRFSAEMPDATLATLKIQPSEPRDSAVYFCASGTGTSGNPSTDTQYFGPGTRLTVL.

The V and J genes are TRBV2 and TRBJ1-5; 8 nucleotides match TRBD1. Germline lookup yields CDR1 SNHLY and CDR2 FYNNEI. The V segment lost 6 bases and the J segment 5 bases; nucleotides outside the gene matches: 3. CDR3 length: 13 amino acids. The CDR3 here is CASSAGGYQPQHF. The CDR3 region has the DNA TGTGCCAGCAGCGCAGGGGGCTATCAGCCCCAGCATTTT. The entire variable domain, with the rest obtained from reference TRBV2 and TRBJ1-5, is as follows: EPEVTQTPSHQVTQMGQEVILRCVPISNHLYFYWYRQILGQKVEFLVSFYNNEISEKSEIFDDQFSVERPDGSNFTLKIRSTKLEDSAMYFCASSAGGYQPQHFGDGTRLSIL.

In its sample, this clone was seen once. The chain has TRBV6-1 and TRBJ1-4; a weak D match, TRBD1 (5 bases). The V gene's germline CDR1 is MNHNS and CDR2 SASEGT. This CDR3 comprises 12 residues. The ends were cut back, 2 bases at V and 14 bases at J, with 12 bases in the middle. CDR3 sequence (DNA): TGTGCCAGCAGTGAAAGAGGGCGGGGGCTGTTTTTT. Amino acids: CASSERGRGLFF.

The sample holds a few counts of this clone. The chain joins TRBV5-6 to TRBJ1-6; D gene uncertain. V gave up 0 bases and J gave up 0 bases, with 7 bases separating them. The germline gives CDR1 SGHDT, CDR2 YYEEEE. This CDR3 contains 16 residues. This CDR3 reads CASSLAPSSYNSPLHF. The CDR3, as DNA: TGTGCCAGCAGCTTGGCACCGAGCTCCTATAATTCACCCCTCCACTTT.

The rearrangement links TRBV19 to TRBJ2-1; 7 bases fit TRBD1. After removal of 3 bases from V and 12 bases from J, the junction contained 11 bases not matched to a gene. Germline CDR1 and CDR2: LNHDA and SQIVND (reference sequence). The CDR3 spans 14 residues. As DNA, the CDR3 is TGTGCCAGTAGTATTTTCGGGACAGTGGTCGGGCAGTTCTTC. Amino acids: CASSIFGTVVGQFF.

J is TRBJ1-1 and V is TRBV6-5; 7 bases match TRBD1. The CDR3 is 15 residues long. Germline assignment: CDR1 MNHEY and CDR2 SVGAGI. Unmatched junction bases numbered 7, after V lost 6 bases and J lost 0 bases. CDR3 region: CASSPAGGLNTEAFF. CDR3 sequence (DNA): TGTGCCAGCAGCCCAGCAGGGGGTTTGAACACTGAAGCTTTCTTT.

Written as DNA, the CDR3 is TGTGCCAGCAGCTGGGGCAATGGCTACACCTTC. It translates to CASSWGNGYTF. The chain is built from TRBV7-9 and TRBJ1-2; a weak D match, TRBD1 (5 bases). CDR1 is SEHNR and CDR2 is FQNEAQ in the germline V gene (reference sequence). V gave up 4 bases and J gave up 6 bases, with 6 bases separating them. The CDR3 contains 11 residues. The whole variable domain, remainder taken from reference TRBV7-9 and TRBJ1-2, is DTGVSQNPRHKITKRGQNVTFRCDPISEHNRLYWYRQTLGQGPEFLTYFQNEAQLEKSRLLSDRFSAERPKGSFSTLEIQRTEQGDSAMYLCASSWGNGYTFGSGTRLTVV.

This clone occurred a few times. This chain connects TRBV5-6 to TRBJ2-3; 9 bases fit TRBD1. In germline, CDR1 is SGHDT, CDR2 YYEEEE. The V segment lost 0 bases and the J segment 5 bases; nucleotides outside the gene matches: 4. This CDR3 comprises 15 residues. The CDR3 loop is CASSLGTGVGDTQYF. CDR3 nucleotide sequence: TGTGCCAGCAGCTTGGGGACAGGGGTAGGAGATACGCAGTATTTT.

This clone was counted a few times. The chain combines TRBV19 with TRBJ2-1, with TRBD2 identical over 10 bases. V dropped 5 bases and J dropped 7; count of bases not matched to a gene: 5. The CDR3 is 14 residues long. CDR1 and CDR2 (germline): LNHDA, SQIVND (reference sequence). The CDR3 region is CASSPSGGVNEQFF. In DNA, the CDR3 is TGTGCCAGTAGTCCGAGCGGGGGGGTTAATGAGCAGTTCTTC.

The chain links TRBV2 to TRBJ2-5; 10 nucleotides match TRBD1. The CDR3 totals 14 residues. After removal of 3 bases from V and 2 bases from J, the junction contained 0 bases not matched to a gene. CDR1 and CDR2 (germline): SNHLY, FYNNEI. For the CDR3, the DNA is TGTGCCAGCAGTGAGGACAGGGGGCAAGAGACCCAGTACTTC. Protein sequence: CASSEDRGQETQYF. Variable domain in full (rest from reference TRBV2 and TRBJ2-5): EPEVTQTPSHQVTQMGQEVILRCVPISNHLYFYWYRQILGQKVEFLVSFYNNEISEKSEIFDDQFSVERPDGSNFTLKIRSTKLEDSAMYFCASSEDRGQETQYFGPGTRLLVL.

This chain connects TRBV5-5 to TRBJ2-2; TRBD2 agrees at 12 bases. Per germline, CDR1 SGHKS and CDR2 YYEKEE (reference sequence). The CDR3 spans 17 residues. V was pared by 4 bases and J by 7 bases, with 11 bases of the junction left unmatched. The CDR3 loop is CASSPLAGGPRNGELFF. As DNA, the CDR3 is TGTGCCAGCAGCCCCCTAGCGGGAGGGCCTAGGAACGGGGAGCTGTTTTTT.